The 7 T cell receptor beta chains presented below share a single source sample, sequenced in a study of cytomegalovirus exposure and HLA in healthy donors. PCR employed 60 Vbeta and 13 Jbeta primers. Measured with immunoSEQ multiplex PCR; TCRdb has only the in-frame clones, and not every one. The sample shows some 120,000 clones, around 74% of them seen only once. Sequenced material: PBMCs. Receptor source: a woman aged 50 to 60 in good health and CMV-seropositive.

The CDR3 region is CASSIIPGQGAYNEQFF. DNA of the CDR3: TGTGCCAGCAGTATCATCCCGGGACAGGGGGCTTACAATGAGCAGTTCTTC. The chain is built from TRBV7-9 and TRBJ2-1; TRBD1 matches 12 bases. The CDR3 consists of 17 residues. J was trimmed by 4 bases and V by 6 bases; bases with no gene match: 10. Germline values: CDR1 SEHNR, CDR2 FQNEAQ (reference sequence).

The chain carries TRBV27 and TRBJ2-7; 8 bases agree with TRBD2. V trimming: 4 bases; J trimming: 1 base; junction bases outside the gene matches: 12. In germline, CDR1 is MNHEY, CDR2 SMNVEV (reference sequence). The CDR3 has 17 amino acids. The DNA of the CDR3 is TGTGCCAGCAGTTCCCGGGGCGGAGCGGGGGAATCCTACGAGCAGTACTTC. It codes for CASSSRGGAGESYEQYF.

The chain employs TRBV6-1 and TRBJ1-5, with D possibly being TRBD1 (6 bases). Germline V gene lookup returns CDR1 MNHNS and CDR2 SASEGT. V gave up 4 bases and J gave up 4 bases, with 11 bases separating them. The CDR3 extends over 14 amino acids. The chain's CDR3 is CASSVVTGNQPQHF. The CDR3 nucleotides are TGTGCCAGCAGTGTTGTGACAGGTAATCAGCCCCAGCATTTT.

In this sample, this clone turned up once. The chain recombines TRBV9 with TRBJ1-3; possible D gene TRBD1, 5 bases. Germline assignment: CDR1 SGDLS and CDR2 YYNGEE. The length of the CDR3 is 18 residues. Trimming stripped 3 bases from V and 2 bases from J, with 21 bases between. The CDR3 is CASSESGGTRDPGNTIYF. The CDR3 DNA reads as TGTGCCAGCAGCGAGTCCGGAGGGACGAGGGACCCTGGAAACACCATATATTTT.

This clone was recorded a few times. CDR3 in DNA: TGTGCCAGCAGTCGGGACAGGGCTAACTATGGCTACACCTTC. It translates to CASSRDRANYGYTF. The J gene is TRBJ1-2, the V gene TRBV28; 9 nucleotides align to TRBD1. V trimming: 5 bases; J trimming: 0 bases; junction bases outside the gene matches: 1. Germline-derived CDR1 and CDR2 are MDHEN and SYDVKM. CDR3 size: 14 residues.

This clone has a handful of counts. V is TRBV19 and J is TRBJ2-7, with D unresolved. This CDR3 contains 13 residues. Germline CDR1 is LNHDA and CDR2 is SQIVND (reference sequence). V dropped 3 bases and J dropped 2 bases, with 8 bases sitting between them. CDR3 DNA: TGTGCCAGTAGTATCAGGTTCCCCTACGAGCAGTACTTC. This encodes CASSIRFPYEQYF. The full variable domain, its missing parts supplied by reference TRBV19 and TRBJ2-7, is DGGITQSPKYLFRKEGQNVTLSCEQNLNHDAMYWYRQDPGQGLRLIYYSQIVNDFQKGDIAEGYSVSREKKESFPLTVTSAQKNPTAFYLCASSIRFPYEQYFGPGTRLTVT.

This chain links TRBV15 with TRBJ2-6; tentative D call: TRBD1 (6 bases). The V gene's germline CDR1 is LNHNV and CDR2 YYDKDF (reference sequence). There are 18 residues in the CDR3. With 3 bases removed from V and 9 bases from J, the gap between germline ends came to 24 bases. CDR3: CATSSSPGANLWVNVLTF. For the CDR3, the DNA is TGTGCCACCAGCAGTTCTCCAGGGGCGAACCTCTGGGTCAACGTCCTGACTTTC.